The 7 T cell receptor beta chains listed next were all sequenced from one sample in a study of T-cell memory formation after mild COVID-19. TCRdb processed the 5' RACE reads anew with MiXCR; each CDR3 protein has one entry. Of 100,000 to 150,000 distinct CDR3 sequences listed, over 15% are singletons. Material for sequencing was PBMCs or a T cell subset sorted from them (not recorded which). These receptors all stem from a young man who had mild COVID-19 (a few samples of this study predate the infection). Cell type and time point are not known.

This clonotype turned up a few times. This rearrangement joins TRBV10-3 to TRBJ1-1; D is unclear. Trimming cost V 2 bases and J 4 bases, with 14 bases left between them. Germline CDR1 ENHRY, CDR2 SYGVKD. The CDR3 runs to 15 residues. The CDR3 loop reads CAISENKGQITEAFF. CDR3 nucleotides: TGTGCCATCAGTGAGAATAAGGGCCAGATCACTGAAGCTTTCTTT.

This clonotype was seen many times. The rearrangement uses TRBV6-2 or TRBV6-3 and TRBJ2-5, with 8 bases lining up with TRBD1. The CDR3 totals 12 residues. V was clipped by 6 bases and J by 4 bases; unmatched bases: 1. CDR1 is MNHEY, CDR2 SVGEGT, per germline. CDR3 residues: CASSGTGETQYF. DNA of the CDR3: TGTGCCAGCAGCGGGACAGGAGAGACCCAGTACTTC.

CDR3 protein: CASGLRKFGTGLLETQYF. The CDR3 coding sequence is TGTGCTAGTGGTTTGAGGAAATTCGGGACAGGGTTGTTGGAGACCCAGTACTTC. J is TRBJ2-5 and V is TRBV12-5; 9 bases match TRBD1. The trim removed 2 bases at V and 5 bases at J, leaving 15 bases unmatched. This CDR3 contains 18 residues. The germline CDR1 and CDR2 sequences are LGHNT and FRNRAP.

The J gene is TRBJ1-1, the V gene TRBV29-1; D unclear. Trimming removed 7 bases at V and 11 bases at J, with 11 bases between. This CDR3 spans 9 amino acids. Germline CDR1 reads SQVTM; CDR2 reads ANQGSEA. The CDR3 loop is CSGGDDAFF. Here the CDR3 DNA reads TGCAGCGGGGGTGATGATGCTTTCTTT.

This clonotype has ten or more counts. The V and J genes are TRBV7-8 and TRBJ1-2; D is possibly TRBD1 (5 bases). Trimming removed 2 bases at V and 3 bases at J, with 10 bases between. Germline lookup yields CDR1 SGHVS and CDR2 FQNEAQ. The CDR3 contains 14 residues. The CDR3: CASSLQGLYYGYTF. The CDR3 bases are TGTGCCAGCAGCTTACAGGGACTCTACTATGGCTACACCTTC.

V is TRBV5-5 and J is TRBJ2-1, with 10 positions matching TRBD2. Trimming took 0 bases from V and 2 from J; bases not matched to a gene: 5. Germline V gives CDR1 SGHKS, CDR2 YYEKEE (reference sequence). CDR3 length: 17 residues. The DNA for the CDR3 is TGTGCCAGCAGCTTGGCCAGCGGACTAGCGGCCTACAATGAGCAGTTCTTC. Translating it yields CASSLASGLAAYNEQFF.

This clonotype was seen a few times. The J gene is TRBJ2-4, the V gene TRBV5-1; 9 bases are a match to TRBD2. The J segment lost 6 bases and the V segment lost 4 bases, leaving 11 bases of the junction unmatched. CDR1 and CDR2 from the germline V gene are SGHRS and YFSETQ. The CDR3 has 16 residues. CDR3: CASSPSLAGGPNIQYF. The CDR3 coding sequence is TGCGCCAGCAGCCCCTCCCTGGCGGGGGGGCCAAACATTCAGTACTTC.